These 26 T cell receptor beta chains were all obtained from the same sample, sequenced in a study of beta chain features in type 1 diabetes. The sequenced template was cDNA made from the entire isolated RNA. Profiled with immunoSEQ multiplex PCR; TCRdb holds only in-frame clones, not every one. The repertoire includes 130,000 to 150,000 clones, 6.9% of them detected once, and around 1.3% sits in the top ten. Sequencing was performed on central memory CD4+ T cells from blood. These receptors all stem from a woman in her 30s in good health.

This clone was counted only a few times. J is TRBJ2-1 and V is TRBV7-8, with 10 positions matching TRBD2. CDR1 SGHVS and CDR2 FQNEAQ come from the germline V gene. The V and J ends lost 7 bases and 6 bases, in that order; junction bases with no gene match: 12. This CDR3 is built from 16 residues. The CDR3 loop reads CASILIPGLATNEQFF. The CDR3 DNA reads as TGTGCCAGCATCCTTATTCCGGGACTAGCGACCAATGAGCAGTTCTTC.

The chain uses TRBV7-2 and TRBJ2-7; D gene ambiguous. CDR1 and CDR2 from the germline V gene are SGHTA and FQGNSA. Trimming left V 1 base short and J 1 base short, with 8 bases between. The CDR3 spans 14 residues. CDR3 bases: TGTGCCAGCAGCTTAGAATTACTTTCCTACGAGCAGTACTTC. Encoded protein: CASSLELLSYEQYF.

The table lists this clone with a few counts. The J gene is TRBJ2-7, the V gene TRBV4-1; 12 nucleotides agree with TRBD2. The CDR3 totals 15 residues. Germline V lookup: CDR1 MGHRA, CDR2 YSYEKL. The V and J ends lost 7 bases and 3 bases, in that order; junction bases with no gene match: 7. The CDR3 region has the DNA TGCGCCAGCAAAACCACTAGCGGGAGGAACTACGAGCAGTACTTC. Protein product: CASKTTSGRNYEQYF.

J is TRBJ2-1 and V is TRBV7-3; D call uncertain. The CDR3 covers 14 residues. Trimming left V 5 bases short and J 5 bases short, with 13 bases between. The germline V gene encodes CDR1 SGHTA and CDR2 FQGTGA. The CDR3, as DNA: TGTGCCAGCAGCCCCGGTACCACCAACAATGAGCAGTTCTTC. Amino acids: CASSPGTTNNEQFF.

A few counts support this clone. V gene TRBV7-2 combines with J gene TRBJ2-7, with TRBD2 matching over 13 bases. J gave up 6 bases and V 5 bases, and 10 bases lay outside the gene matches. Germline CDR1 reads SGHTA; CDR2 reads FQGNSA. There are 16 residues in the CDR3. CDR3 protein: CASSTRTSGGSGEQYF. The CDR3 coding sequence is TGTGCCAGCAGCACAAGGACTAGCGGGGGTTCGGGCGAGCAGTACTTC.

This clone appeared once. The chain carries TRBV19 and TRBJ2-7, with a tentative D call TRBD2 (5 bases). This CDR3 spans 13 amino acids. Germline lookup yields CDR1 LNHDA and CDR2 SQIVND (reference sequence). V lost 5 bases and J 3 bases, leaving 11 bases between the germline ends. The CDR3 coding sequence is TGTGCCAGTAGTGCTAACCGGGACTACGAGCAGTACTTC. Its protein is CASSANRDYEQYF.

This clone came up a few times. The rearrangement links TRBV7-9 to TRBJ2-2, with D possibly matching TRBD2 (5 bases). Looked up from germline, CDR1 is SEHNR and CDR2 is FQNEAQ (reference sequence). CDR3 size: 16 residues. V lost 1 base to trimming and J lost 4 bases, with 13 bases between them. CDR3 DNA sequence: TGTGCCAGCAGCTTAGGGGTGGACTTAGCCACCGGGGAGCTGTTTTTT. Amino acid sequence: CASSLGVDLATGELFF.

The chain has TRBV18 and TRBJ2-3; 7 bases line up with TRBD1. The V gene end was trimmed by 3 bases and the J gene end by 2 bases; junction bases not matched to a gene: 5. The germline V gene has CDR1 KGHSH and CDR2 LQKENI. CDR3 length equals 15 residues. The CDR3 DNA reads TGTGCCAGCTCACCGGGGACAGATGCCACAGATACGCAGTATTTT. This codes for CASSPGTDATDTQYF.

This clone was recorded a few times. The rearrangement links TRBV18 to TRBJ2-2; 10 nucleotides line up with TRBD1. This CDR3 comprises 16 residues. The J segment lost 5 bases and the V segment lost 3 bases, leaving 6 bases of the junction unmatched. Germline V gives CDR1 KGHSH, CDR2 LQKENI. The CDR3 DNA reads TGTGCCAGCTCACCGCAAGACAGGGGGCTTACCGGGGAGCTGTTTTTT. It is translated as CASSPQDRGLTGELFF. Full variable domain (missing parts from reference TRBV18 and TRBJ2-2): NAGVMQNPRHLVRRRGQEARLRCSPMKGHSHVYWYRQLPEEGLKFMVYLQKENIIDESGMPKERFSAEFPKEGPSILRIQQVVRGDSAAYFCASSPQDRGLTGELFFGEGSRLTVL.

This clone was observed a handful of times. This chain uses TRBV7-2 with TRBJ2-5; 16 bases line up with TRBD2. CDR1 is SGHTA, CDR2 FQGNSA, per germline. Unmatched junction bases numbered 4, after V lost 4 bases and J lost 2 bases. The CDR3 loop spans 17 amino acids. This CDR3 reads CASSYPGLAGGQETQYF. For the CDR3, the DNA is TGTGCCAGCAGCTACCCGGGACTAGCGGGAGGGCAAGAGACCCAGTACTTC.

The chain has TRBV7-2 and TRBJ2-7; possible D gene TRBD2, 5 bases. The V and J ends lost 4 bases and 0 bases respectively, with 13 bases between them. The CDR3 is 15 amino acids. Per germline, CDR1 SGHTA and CDR2 FQGNSA. The CDR3 DNA reads TGTGCCAGCAGCTCTACCGGGGAAAGCTCCTACGAGCAGTACTTC. Amino acids: CASSSTGESSYEQYF.

The chain has TRBV7-3 and TRBJ2-1, with TRBD1 identical over 10 bases. Germline CDR1 and CDR2: SGHTA and FQGTGA. Trimming removed 5 bases from V and 2 bases from J; junction bases left unmatched: 3. CDR3 size: 15 residues. The DNA for the CDR3 is TGTGCCAGCAGCGGCGGACAGGGGGCCTACAATGAGCAGTTCTTC. Translating gives CASSGGQGAYNEQFF.

This clone was picked up a small number of times. The V call is TRBV5-5, the J call TRBJ2-5; 7 positions agree with TRBD2. Germline V gene lookup returns CDR1 SGHKS and CDR2 YYEKEE (reference sequence). The CDR3 extends over 14 amino acids. J was trimmed by 6 bases and V by 0 bases; bases with no gene match: 5. The CDR3 nucleotides are TGTGCCAGCAGCTTGGAGGCGGGGGTCAAGACCCAGTACTTC. As protein: CASSLEAGVKTQYF.

The CDR3, as DNA: TGTGCCACCAGCAGAGGGGGGACATTCCCTAGCACAGATACGCAGTATTTT. Its protein is CATSRGGTFPSTDTQYF. The chain has TRBV15 and TRBJ2-3; D may be TRBD1 (6 bases). V lost 1 base to trimming and J lost 0 bases, with 14 bases between them. The CDR3 is made up of 17 amino acids. CDR1 is LNHNV and CDR2 is YYDKDF in the germline V gene (reference sequence).

The V and J genes are TRBV7-2 and TRBJ2-7; 9 bases are a match to TRBD2. The CDR3 is made up of 15 amino acids. CDR1 and CDR2 from the germline V gene are SGHTA and FQGNSA. The ends lost 1 base at V and 2 bases at J; junction bases unmatched: 3. The CDR3 sequence: CASSLETSGPYEQYF. CDR3 in DNA: TGTGCCAGCAGCTTAGAAACTAGCGGGCCCTACGAGCAGTACTTC.

This clone has a handful of counts. The rearrangement joins TRBV28 to TRBJ2-3; D is perhaps TRBD2 (6 bases). The V and J ends lost 6 bases and 0 bases respectively, with 13 bases between them. This CDR3 has 15 amino acids. Germline CDR1 and CDR2: MDHEN and SYDVKM. The CDR3 here is CASRLRRGSTDTQYF. DNA for the CDR3: TGTGCCAGCAGACTTCGGAGGGGTAGCACAGATACGCAGTATTTT.

V gene TRBV6-5 combines with J gene TRBJ1-5; D may be TRBD1 (5 bases). Germline values: CDR1 MNHEY, CDR2 SVGAGI. V lost 5 bases and J lost 0, with 8 bases in between. This CDR3 spans 14 amino acids. CDR3 region: CASSVTDSNQPQHF. CDR3 nucleotides: TGTGCCAGCAGTGTGACAGATAGCAATCAGCCCCAGCATTTT.

The table lists this clone with a few counts. The V gene is TRBV7-9, the J gene TRBJ2-7; possible D gene TRBD2, 5 bases. Trimming removed 5 bases from V and 5 bases from J, with 19 bases in between. Germline V lookup: CDR1 SEHNR, CDR2 FQNEAQ (reference sequence). CDR3 size: 15 residues. CDR3 nucleotides: TGTGCCAGCAGCCCCACCGGTATAGCGTTCAACGAGCAGTACTTC. The encoded protein is CASSPTGIAFNEQYF.

The chain recombines TRBV16 with TRBJ2-7; 7 bases fit TRBD1. In germline, CDR1 is KGHSY, CDR2 FQNENV. This CDR3 is built from 14 residues. V dropped 6 bases and J dropped 6; count of bases not matched to a gene: 11. The CDR3 reads CASSLGGRAAEQYF. DNA for the CDR3: TGTGCCAGCAGTCTAGGGGGCCGAGCTGCCGAGCAGTACTTC. Variable domain in full (rest from reference TRBV16 and TRBJ2-7): GEEVAQTPKHLVRGEGQKAKLYCAPIKGHSYVFWYQQVLKNEFKFLISFQNENVFDETGMPKERFSAKCLPNSPCSLEIQATKLEDSAVYFCASSLGGRAAEQYFGPGTRLTVT.

V usage is TRBV28 and J usage is TRBJ2-1; 8 bases match TRBD2. The CDR3 consists of 15 residues. Unmatched junction bases numbered 6, after V lost 4 bases and J lost 4 bases. Germline lookup yields CDR1 MDHEN and CDR2 SYDVKM. The CDR3 region is CASSSLAGPYNEQFF. Here the CDR3 DNA reads TGTGCCAGCAGTTCATTAGCGGGGCCATACAATGAGCAGTTCTTC.

This clone was recorded a few times. The chain links TRBV30 to TRBJ2-3; 7 bases are a match to TRBD1. Germline V gene data show CDR1 as GTSNPN and CDR2 as SVGIG (reference sequence). The length of the CDR3 is 14 residues. The J segment lost 0 bases and the V segment lost 8 bases, leaving 8 bases of the junction unmatched. CDR3 bases: TGTGCCGGACGACAGGGCTCTAGCACAGATACGCAGTATTTT. As protein: CAGRQGSSTDTQYF.

This chain connects TRBV7-9 to TRBJ2-1, with 13 bases fitting TRBD2. J was trimmed by 7 bases and V by 4 bases; bases with no gene match: 4. This CDR3 comprises 15 residues. Germline V gene lookup returns CDR1 SEHNR and CDR2 FQNEAQ (reference sequence). The CDR3 spells CASSWGLAGSNEQFF. The CDR3 coding sequence is TGTGCCAGCAGCTGGGGACTAGCGGGAAGTAATGAGCAGTTCTTC.

The gene calls are TRBV4-1 and TRBJ1-2, with D unresolved. The CDR3 is made up of 12 amino acids. Trimming shortened V by 3 bases and J by 5 bases, and 7 bases separated the two germline ends. Germline V CDR1 and CDR2: MGHRA, YSYEKL. CDR3 residues: CASSHGIYGYTF. CDR3 sequence (DNA): TGCGCCAGCAGCCACGGGATTTATGGCTACACCTTC.

CDR3 in DNA: TGTGCCAGCAGTTACAGGAGGCCCACTGGGGCCAACGTCCTGACTTTC. This sequence encodes CASSYRRPTGANVLTF. The chain employs TRBV6-5 and TRBJ2-6; possibly TRBD2 for D (5 bases). CDR1 is MNHEY, CDR2 SVGAGI, per germline. V lost 2 bases to trimming and J lost 2 bases, with 10 bases between them. This CDR3 is built from 16 residues.

The chain uses TRBV4-2 and TRBJ2-2; the D gene is possibly TRBD2 (6 bases). CDR1 and CDR2 from the germline V gene are LGHNA and YNFKEQ. The CDR3 runs 15 residues. V lost 5 bases and J 5 bases, leaving 15 bases between the germline ends. CDR3 sequence: CASSFTGVGTGELFF. CDR3 bases: TGTGCCAGCAGCTTTACGGGGGTGGGGACCGGGGAGCTGTTTTTT.

The table lists this clone with a few counts. The rearrangement links TRBV5-5 to TRBJ2-7; D is perhaps TRBD2 (5 bases). Germline V gene lookup returns CDR1 SGHKS and CDR2 YYEKEE (reference sequence). This CDR3 is built from 15 residues. V lost 0 bases to trimming and J lost 0 bases, with 10 bases between them. CDR3 loop: CASSLGPGSSYEQYF. The CDR3 DNA sequence: TGTGCCAGCAGCTTGGGGCCGGGGAGCTCCTACGAGCAGTACTTC. The variable domain in full, with the rest retrieved from reference TRBV5-5 and TRBJ2-7, is DAGVTQSPTHLIKTRGQQVTLRCSPISGHKSVSWYQQVLGQGPQFIFQYYEKEERGRGNFPDRFSARQFPNYSSELNVNALLLGDSALYLCASSLGPGSSYEQYFGPGTRLTVT.